Included here is one TCR beta chain sequence, with context. The antigen is undetermined. Patients were aged 18 to 65, had disease duration under 2 months, and had newly diagnosed hyperthyroidism. A patient was excluded if there was uncontrolled infection, other autoimmune disease, pregnancy or lactation. The diagnoses drew upon clinical symptoms, serum thyroxine and TRAb, thyroid ultrasound and orbital computed tomography. This sample is part of a study of T cells in Graves' hyperthyroidism and ophthalmopathy. Regarding the study as a whole: By a 13 V-J model, ophthalmopathy was set apart from stable hyperthyroidism.

Amplified TCR beta CDR3 regions came from RNA transcripts. The primer set for the first-round RT-PCR of the TCR CDR3 was HTBI. TCRdb processed the multiplex PCR reads anew with MiXCR; each CDR3 protein has one entry. The repertoire holds fewer than 750,000 distinct CDR3 sequences, with around 45% as singletons. This CDR3 spans 14 amino acids. Germline V gene sequence: CDR1 SGHTA, CDR2 FQGNSA. J was trimmed by 6 bases and V by 4 bases; bases with no gene match: 7. This TCR derives from a young woman with Graves' hyperthyroidism. The chain carries TRBV7-2 and TRBJ2-5, with 8 bases that match TRBD2. Sample: peripheral blood or thyroid tissue (not recorded which). The CDR3 DNA reads as TGTGCCAGCAGCTCGGACAGCGGGAGTCAGACCCAGTACTTC. Protein sequence: CASSSDSGSQTQYF.